The clone carrying this T cell receptor (beta chain) was seen at least ten times. Its antigen is undetermined. Template switching added a universal primer site, and cDNA bore unique molecular identifiers. MiXCR, run by TCRdb on the 5' RACE reads, gives a single entry per CDR3 protein. Of about 490,000 distinct CDR3 sequences in the sample, 12% to 15% were seen once. This sample is drawn from a study of identical twins. Whole-study findings and limits: Zero-insertion analyses could be partly confounded by invariant MAIT and iNKT cells.

Germline V gene sequence: CDR1 MNHNS, CDR2 SASEGT. The ends were cut back, 6 bases at V and 7 bases at J, with 14 bases in the middle. CDR3 length equals 13 residues. No donor was unhealthy or non-Caucasian. The same data also contributed to another study, on yellow fever vaccine responses in identical twins.

The sequence derives from a woman aged 18-29 years in good health. Specimen: CD4+ T cells sorted from blood. This sequence joins TRBV6-1 and TRBJ2-3; D may correspond to TRBD1 or TRBD2 (5 bases each). Here the CDR3 reads CASSGRDGNTQYF. CDR3 DNA sequence: TGTGCCAGCAGCGGCCGGGACGGAAATACGCAGTATTTT.